Listed below are T cell receptor beta chains from one sample, sequenced in a study of identical twins. One entry per CDR3 protein results from TCRdb running MiXCR on the 5' RACE reads. This sample has around 160,000 distinct CDR3 sequences, with under 4.5% found just once. Sequencing was performed on memory T cells sorted from blood. Receptors were obtained from a man aged 18 to 29 in good health. CDR3s include the opening cysteine and the closing phenylalanine or tryptophan. A D gene is named only where the DNA matches it firmly. Clone size is not always given. Where it is, it says once, few, many or a class for expanded clones.

many,TRBV6-1,TRBJ2-1,TRBD2,TGTGCCAGCAGAGAGAGGACTAGCGGGAGGTGGGATGAGCAGTTCTTC,CASRERTSGRWDEQFF
many,TRBV7-8,TRBJ2-1,TRBD2,TGTGCCAGCAGCAAATCGTCCACTAGCGGGAGGGGCAATGAGCAGTTCTTC,CASSKSSTSGRGNEQFF
many,TRBV7-2,TRBJ2-7,-,TGTGCCAGCAGCGATCATTGGGGCTTCTCCTACGAGCAGTACTTC,CASSDHWGFSYEQYF
few,TRBV20-1,TRBJ2-4,-,TGCAGTGCTCGAGGACCCACAGAGGCCAAAAACATTCAGTACTTC,CSARGPTEAKNIQYF
many,TRBV5-1,TRBJ1-3,-,TGCGCCAGCAGCCTGAGAGGCGACGAGACGCCCTCTGGAAACACCATATATTTT,CASSLRGDETPSGNTIYF
many,TRBV20-1,TRBJ2-3,TRBD1,TGCAGTGCTAGGCCGGGACAGGGAATAACAGATACGCAGTATTTT,CSARPGQGITDTQYF
many,TRBV7-2,TRBJ1-3,TRBD1,TGTGCCAGCAGCTTAGCCTTCCGGGACAGAGCCATATATTTT,CASSLAFRDRAIYF
many,TRBV7-2,TRBJ2-1,-,TGTGCCAGCGGGGTCGGGGCCTACAATGAGCAGTTCTTC,CASGVGAYNEQFF
many,TRBV20-1,TRBJ2-1,TRBD2,TGCAGTGCTAGAAAGCGGGACTCCTACAATGAGCAGTTCTTC,CSARKRDSYNEQFF
many,TRBV10-3,TRBJ2-1,TRBD2,TGTGCCATCAGTGAAAAAAGCGGGATCGACAATGAGCAGTTCTTC,CAISEKSGIDNEQFF
many,TRBV12-3/TRBV12-4,TRBJ2-7,-,TGTGCCAGCAGCCTCGCTGGTCCCTACGAGCAGTACTTC,CASSLAGPYEQYF
many,TRBV6-4,TRBJ2-2,TRBD1,TGTGCCAGCAGAGCCGGGACAGGGTCCGGGGAGCTGTTTTTT,CASRAGTGSGELFF
many,TRBV5-5,TRBJ2-1,-,TGTGCCAGCAGCTTGTTGGGGGGATCCTTCCAAGGCAATGAGCAGTTCTTC,CASSLLGGSFQGNEQFF
few,TRBV28,TRBJ2-7,-,TGTGCCAGCAGTCCGCACGGGACTCCTACGCTAGAGCAGTACTTC,CASSPHGTPTLEQYF
many,TRBV30,TRBJ2-3,-,TGTGCCTGCCCCTCCGGTAATACGCAGTATTTT,CACPSGNTQYF
many,TRBV7-3,TRBJ2-1,TRBD2,TGTGCCAGCAGCTTAACGGCTAGCGGTCTCCCCTACAATGAGCAGTTCTTC,CASSLTASGLPYNEQFF
many,TRBV2,TRBJ2-7,TRBD1,TGTGCCAGCAGCGGGGGACAGGGACGGAGGAAGCAGTACTTC,CASSGGQGRRKQYF
many,TRBV7-8,TRBJ2-5,TRBD2,TGTGCCAGCAGCTTAATTGTTGTAGCGGGACTTCAAGAGACCCAGTACTTC,CASSLIVVAGLQETQYF
many,TRBV5-6,TRBJ2-2,TRBD1,TGTGCCAGCTCCTGGGGGACAGGGGGCTTCGCCGGGGAGCTGTTTTTT,CASSWGTGGFAGELFF
many,TRBV20-1,TRBJ2-1,-,TGCAGTGCTTCCCCCCGGCGACTATTGGGGAATGAGCAGTTCTTC,CSASPRRLLGNEQFF
few,TRBV7-3,TRBJ2-3,-,TGTGCCAGCACTCTTCGGGGCCGAGGGGTAAATACGCAGTATTTT,CASTLRGRGVNTQYF
many,TRBV6-4,TRBJ1-4,-,TGTGCCAGCAGTGTGCAGATTAATGAAAAACTGTTTTTT,CASSVQINEKLFF
many,TRBV20-1,TRBJ2-7,-,TGCAGTGCTAGAGATTCCAGGTCCATGGGGGAGCAGTACTTC,CSARDSRSMGEQYF
-,TRBV7-6,TRBJ2-2,TRBD2,TGTGCCAGCAGCTCGCGACCGGGACTAGCGGAGAACACCGGGGAGCTGTTTTTT,CASSSRPGLAENTGELFF
many,TRBV24-1,TRBJ2-5,TRBD2,TGTGCCACCAGTTCACGACTAGCGGAGACCCAGTACTTC,CATSSRLAETQYF
many,TRBV20-1,TRBJ2-7,-,TGCAGTGCTAGAAGCCAGGCCTACGAGCAGTACTTC,CSARSQAYEQYF
many,TRBV18,TRBJ2-1,-,TGTGCCAGCTCCTCCGAGACGGATGAGCAGTTCTTC,CASSSETDEQFF
many,TRBV25-1,TRBJ1-1,-,TGTGCCAGCACTCCTCTCGGGCCAAACACTGAAGCTTTCTTT,CASTPLGPNTEAFF
many,TRBV12-3/TRBV12-4,TRBJ2-3,TRBD2,TGTGCCAGCAGTTTTAGCGGGAGAGGAGATACGCAGTATTTT,CASSFSGRGDTQYF
-,TRBV7-8,TRBJ2-1,-,TGTGCCAGCAGAGTCTCGCGGGGAAGGGGGCCTACATTCGATGAGCAGTTCTTC,CASRVSRGRGPTFDEQFF
many,TRBV7-9,TRBJ2-5,TRBD1,TGTGCCAGCAGCTTAGCCCCTGGACAGGGAAAAGAGACCCAGTACTTC,CASSLAPGQGKETQYF
many,TRBV27,TRBJ2-4,-,TGTGCCAGCGGCTTCTCCGCCAAAAACATTCAGTACTTC,CASGFSAKNIQYF
many,TRBV18,TRBJ1-5,-,TGTGCCAGCTCACCATTACAGGCTGGGGGCAATCAGCCCCAGCATTTT,CASSPLQAGGNQPQHF
-,TRBV27,TRBJ2-3,-,TGTGCCAGCAGTTACCTGGGGGTTCCAGATACGCAGTATTTT,CASSYLGVPDTQYF
many,TRBV5-6,TRBJ1-1,-,TGTGCCAGCAGCCCGGTGGGGAGGGGAGGGTTGAACACTGAAGCTTTCTTT,CASSPVGRGGLNTEAFF
few,TRBV6-1,TRBJ1-2,-,TGTGCCAGCACCACCGCGGTGGGGGGCGACTATGGCTACACCTTC,CASTTAVGGDYGYTF
medium-sized,TRBV27,TRBJ2-1,TRBD2,TGTGCCAGCAGAGTAGCGGGACCAAACAATGAGCAGTTCTTC,CASRVAGPNNEQFF
many,TRBV6-1,TRBJ2-6,-,TGTGCCGTCCGAGTGGGATCTGGGGCCAACGTCCTGACTTTC,CAVRVGSGANVLTF
many,TRBV10-2,TRBJ2-3,-,TGCGCCAGCAGTAAAATGCGGGCGGGCACAGATACGCAGTATTTT,CASSKMRAGTDTQYF
-,TRBV30,TRBJ2-6,TRBD1,TGTGCCCTCCTTAGGGACAGGGCGAGCTCTGGGGCCAACGTCCTGACTTTC,CALLRDRASSGANVLTF
many,TRBV9,TRBJ2-1,TRBD2,TGTGCCAGCAGCGTAGTTTCGAGCGGGAGTGCATACAATGAGCAGTTCTTC,CASSVVSSGSAYNEQFF
-,TRBV18,TRBJ2-7,-,TGTGCCAGCTCACCCACCTCTGGTACTGCCTTC,CASSPTSGTAF
many,TRBV5-1,TRBJ1-3,-,TGCGCCAGCAGACAGGGATCCGGCTCTGGAAACACCATATATTTT,CASRQGSGSGNTIYF
many,TRBV6-5,TRBJ1-6,-,TGTGCCAGTGGGTGGGGGGGTTCACCCCTCCACTTT,CASGWGGSPLHF
few,TRBV18,TRBJ2-7,-,TGTGCCAGCTCACCGCCCGAGGCCACCTACGAGCAGTACTTC,CASSPPEATYEQYF
many,TRBV7-2,TRBJ2-5,TRBD2,TGTGCCAGCAGCCCCGATTTATTAGCGTGGGGGGGAGACCAGTACTTC,CASSPDLLAWGGDQYF
many,TRBV29-1,TRBJ2-3,TRBD2,TGCAGCGTTGGGGGCGCGGGGGGAGATACGCAGTATTTT,CSVGGAGGDTQYF
many,TRBV9,TRBJ2-1,-,TGTGCCAGCAGCCCCCGAGGTGGCACAGATCGGGTCGCCTCTCGAAATGAGCAGTTCTTC,CASSPRGGTDRVASRNEQFF
-,TRBV11-2,TRBJ2-5,TRBD2,TGTGCCAGCAGCTTTACTAGCGGGAGTCAAGAGACCCAGTACTTC,CASSFTSGSQETQYF
many,TRBV12-3/TRBV12-4,TRBJ1-6,-,TGTGCCAGCAGTTTTCCCCTCCACTTT,CASSFPLHF
many,TRBV7-6,TRBJ1-3,-,TGTGCCAGCAGCTTAGGCCCAAATCTTCAAACTGGAAACACCATATATTTT,CASSLGPNLQTGNTIYF
many,TRBV27,TRBJ1-5,-,TGTGCCAGCAGTTCCTCGACAGACCACAATCAGCCCCAGCATTTT,CASSSSTDHNQPQHF
many,TRBV6-5,TRBJ2-2,-,TGTGCCAGCAGTTACCATCGGACCCTGCCGGGCGGGGAGCTGTTTTTT,CASSYHRTLPGGELFF
many,TRBV7-9,TRBJ1-1,-,TGTGCCAGCAGCTTATGGGCGAACACTGAAGCTTTCTTT,CASSLWANTEAFF
many,TRBV7-9,TRBJ1-1,-,TGTGCCAGCAGCTCGGGGGTTATGAACACTGAAGCTTTCTTT,CASSSGVMNTEAFF
many,TRBV7-7,TRBJ2-5,-,TGTGCCAGCTCCATAGACGGGCGAGGAGAGACCCAGTACTTC,CASSIDGRGETQYF
many,TRBV3-1,TRBJ2-7,-,TGTGCCAGCAGCCAAGACAGGAGCTCCTACGAGCAGTACTTC,CASSQDRSSYEQYF
-,TRBV6-1,TRBJ2-1,TRBD2,TGTGCCAGCAGGAGGACGGAAGCCGGGACTAGGATAAGCAATGAGCAGTTCTTC,CASRRTEAGTRISNEQFF
many,TRBV12-3/TRBV12-4,TRBJ2-1,-,TGTGCCAGCAGTTTACAGGACCGTTACAATGAGCAGTTCTTC,CASSLQDRYNEQFF
many,TRBV10-3,TRBJ1-2,-,TGTGCCATCAGTCCTGGAGGGGATGGCTACACCTTC,CAISPGGDGYTF